Listed below are T cell receptor beta chains from one sample, sequenced in a study of blood T cell repertoires in COVID-19. Assay used: immunoSEQ multiplex PCR; TCRdb lists only in-frame clones, some missing. The table includes over 300,000 clones, around 92% detected once. Material for sequencing was peripheral blood. The receptors stem from a man aged 18 to 30 who had recovered from COVID-19. Both conserved end residues are part of each CDR3. Clone size appears in some rows only: once, few, many, or a class for an expanded clone.

cdr3_aa | j_call | cdr3_length | clone_size | v_call
CASSGTHGGYTF | TRBJ1-2 | 12 | . | TRBV6-4
CASLRLAGEVYEQFF | TRBJ2-1 | 15 | . | TRBV2
CASSQDLASGDYNEQFF | TRBJ2-1 | 17 | . | TRBV4-1
CASSQWTGTNEKLFF | TRBJ1-4 | 15 | . | TRBV6-5
CASSYSRGGELFF | TRBJ2-2 | 13 | . | TRBV6-5
CASSAGLAGDTGELFF | TRBJ2-2 | 16 | . | TRBV9
CASSLGVTSGRAGDTQYF | TRBJ2-3 | 18 | . | TRBV11-2
CASSSLGAGETQYF | TRBJ2-5 | 14 | . | TRBV27
CASSTGQGNYGYTF | TRBJ1-2 | 14 | . | TRBV5-4
CASSLTAAGGYTF | TRBJ1-2 | 13 | . | TRBV5-1
CASSAGDRTGELFF | TRBJ2-2 | 14 | . | TRBV9
CASSIGQGWDVLTF | TRBJ2-6 | 14 | . | TRBV19
CASSYPQGNGHNEQFF | TRBJ2-1 | 16 | . | TRBV7-9
CASSPPGLAGDTGELFF | TRBJ2-2 | 17 | . | TRBV5-4
CASSYIWGRTDTQYF | TRBJ2-3 | 15 | . | TRBV6-5
CASMRDRGSTEAFF | TRBJ1-1 | 14 | . | TRBV9
CASSPGQGARNEQFF | TRBJ2-1 | 15 | . | TRBV18
CASRRPPDTEAFF | TRBJ1-1 | 13 | few | TRBV6-5
CASSQDLGLAGADTQYF | TRBJ2-3 | 17 | . | TRBV3-1/TRBV3-2
CASSVGSGGTPTQYF | TRBJ2-3 | 15 | . | TRBV9
CASSSSGTEFYEQYF | TRBJ2-7 | 15 | . | TRBV7-6
CASSEVGHGATGDTEAFF | TRBJ1-1 | 18 | . | TRBV10-1
CSVVTLGDLRAEAFF | TRBJ1-1 | 15 | once | TRBV29-1
CASSLGLYNQPQHF | TRBJ1-5 | 14 | . | TRBV5-6
CASSSVRKGQASTGELFF | TRBJ2-2 | 18 | once | TRBV28
CASSIVTSGGQGEQFF | TRBJ2-1 | 16 | . | TRBV19
CASSVTGGDTQYF | TRBJ2-3 | 13 | . | TRBV25-1
CAITRGQGVYEQYF | TRBJ2-7 | 14 | . | TRBV10-3
CASSPGRTNEKLFF | TRBJ1-4 | 14 | . | TRBV18
CASSESNRSGGSYYEQYF | TRBJ2-7 | 18 | few | TRBV10-1
CASSHIQYTGELFF | TRBJ2-2 | 14 | . | TRBV14
CASSNPVQGAEYNEQFF | TRBJ2-1 | 17 | . | TRBV7-3